This TCR beta chain comes out of a study of blood T cell repertoires in COVID-19. Turning to the study itself: The United States, Italy and Spain were the sources of the acute and convalescent COVID-19 samples. Nucleic acid was either cDNA or gDNA, and it came from T cells, B-cell-depleted T cells, or PBMCs.

With respect to this clone: This sample also contains other DNA sequences that code for the same CDR3.

Germline V gene lookup returns CDR1 SGHTA and CDR2 FQGNSA. Trimming cost V 3 bases and J 4 bases, with 7 bases left between them. The CDR3 runs 13 residues. Measured with immunoSEQ multiplex PCR; TCRdb has only the in-frame clones, and not every one. In the table there are 16,000 or so clones, about 89% of which are singletons. V usage is TRBV7-2 and J usage is TRBJ2-1; a possible D gene is TRBD1 (6 bases). This receptor was obtained from a man older than 75 with acute or convalescent COVID-19. The sequencing sample was made of peripheral blood. CDR3 sequence: CASSLDSYNEQFF. CDR3 bases: TGTGCCAGCAGCTTGGACAGTTACAATGAGCAGTTCTTC.